This entry is about one T cell receptor (beta chain). As processed by the authors: How many nucleated cells were present was estimated from reference gene primer amplification. Using immunoSEQ multiplex PCR, the repertoire was profiled, and TCRdb retains in-frame clones only, with some absent. V and J calls and clone size are given by that table; D and trimming were obtained from the DNA. The sample carries about 200,000 clones, around nine tenths recorded once. These data are taken from a study of blood T cell repertoires in COVID-19. The CDR3 is 14 amino acids. V lost 3 bases, J lost 8 bases, and 17 bases lay in between. The germline CDR1 and CDR2 sequences are SGHVS and FQNEAQ.

This clonotype originated in a man aged 55-75 years with active or convalescent COVID-19. The sequencing input was peripheral blood. The chain carries TRBV7-8 and TRBJ2-7; D is unclear. In nucleotides, the CDR3 is TGTGCCAGCAGCTTGCAGATCTCCAGTAACCAGCAGTACTTC. The encoded protein is CASSLQISSNQQYF.